In this sample, the clone carrying this T cell receptor beta chain turned up a few times. This entry comes from a study of T cell repertoires in cytomegalovirus infection. V lost 5 bases, J lost 2 bases, and 4 bases stayed unmatched. Germline values: CDR1 SGHNT, CDR2 YENEEA. This CDR3 is built from 17 residues. In TCRdb, the reads were re-called with MiXCR into one record per CDR3 protein. This sample carries approximately 490,000 distinct CDR3 sequences, roughly 10% of them seen once, and the ten largest clones take about 9.4%. Sequences were obtained from PBMCs. The chain combines TRBV11-3 with TRBJ2-2; 14 nucleotides match TRBD2. The clonotype was recovered from a human donor in good health (CMV status not recorded). Some clones in this sample may be carry-over from other donors' samples. This chain's CDR3 is CASSAGLAGVNTGELFF. The DNA for the CDR3 is TGTGCCAGCAGCGCGGGACTAGCGGGAGTTAACACCGGGGAGCTGTTTTTT.